The source of this TCR beta chain is a study of blood T cell repertoires in COVID-19. Overall study: Sample material is recorded as cDNA or gDNA derived from T cells, B-cell-depleted T cells, or PBMCs.

Per the germline V gene, CDR1 is LNHDA and CDR2 is SQIVND (reference sequence). This CDR3 is built from 15 residues. With V trimmed by 4 bases and J by 7 bases, 5 bases remained unmatched. Per the original methods: Amplifying reference gene primers gave estimates of nucleated cell counts. The method was immunoSEQ multiplex PCR; TCRdb's version includes in-frame clones alone and lacks a portion of them. V, J and clone size are taken as reported in that table, and D and trimming were inferred from the DNA itself. The data show around 68,000 clones, 80% to 90% seen once. This sequence joins TRBV19 and TRBJ2-1; the match to TRBD2 covers 12 bases. The material sequenced was peripheral blood. The receptor was isolated from a man aged 50 to 60 with acute or convalescent COVID-19. The CDR3 reads CASSTLAGGPNEQFF. CDR3 coding DNA: TGTGCCAGTAGTACTCTAGCGGGAGGGCCGAATGAGCAGTTCTTC.